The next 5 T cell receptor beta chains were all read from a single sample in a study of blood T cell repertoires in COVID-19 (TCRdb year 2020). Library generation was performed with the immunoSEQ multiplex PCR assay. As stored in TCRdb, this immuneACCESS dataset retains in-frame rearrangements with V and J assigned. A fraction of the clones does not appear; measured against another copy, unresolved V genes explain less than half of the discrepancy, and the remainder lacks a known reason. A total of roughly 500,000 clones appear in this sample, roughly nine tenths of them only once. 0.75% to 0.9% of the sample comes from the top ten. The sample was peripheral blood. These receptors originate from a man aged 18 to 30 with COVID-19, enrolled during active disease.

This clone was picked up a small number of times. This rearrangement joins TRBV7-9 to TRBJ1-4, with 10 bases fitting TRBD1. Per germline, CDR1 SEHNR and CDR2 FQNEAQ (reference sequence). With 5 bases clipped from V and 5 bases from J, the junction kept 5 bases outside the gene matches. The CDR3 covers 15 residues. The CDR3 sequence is CASSPQDRGNEKLFF. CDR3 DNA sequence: TGTGCCAGCAGCCCGCAGGACAGGGGGAATGAAAAACTGTTTTTT. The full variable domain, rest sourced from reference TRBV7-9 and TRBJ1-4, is DTGVSQNPRHKITKRGQNVTFRCDPISEHNRLYWYRQTLGQGPEFLTYFQNEAQLEKSRLLSDRFSAERPKGSFSTLEIQRTEQGDSAMYLCASSPQDRGNEKLFFGSGTQLSVL.

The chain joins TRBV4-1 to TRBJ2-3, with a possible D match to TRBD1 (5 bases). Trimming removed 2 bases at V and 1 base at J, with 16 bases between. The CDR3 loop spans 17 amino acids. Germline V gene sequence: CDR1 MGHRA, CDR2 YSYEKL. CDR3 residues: CASSQSGIQGGTDTQYF. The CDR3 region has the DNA TGCGCCAGCAGCCAATCCGGAATCCAGGGCGGCACAGATACGCAGTATTTT.

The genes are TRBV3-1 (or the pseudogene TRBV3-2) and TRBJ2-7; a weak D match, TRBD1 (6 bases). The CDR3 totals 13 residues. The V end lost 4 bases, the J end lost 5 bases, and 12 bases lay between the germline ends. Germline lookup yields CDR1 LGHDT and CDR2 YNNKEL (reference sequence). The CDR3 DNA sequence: TGTGCCAGCAGCCTCTCAGGGGTGGACGAGCAGTACTTC. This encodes CASSLSGVDEQYF.

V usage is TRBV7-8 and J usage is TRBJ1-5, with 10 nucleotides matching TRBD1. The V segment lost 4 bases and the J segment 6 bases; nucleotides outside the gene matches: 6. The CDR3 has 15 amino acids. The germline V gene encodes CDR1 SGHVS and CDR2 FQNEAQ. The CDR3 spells CASSSTGTGVQPQHF. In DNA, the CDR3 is TGTGCCAGCAGCTCTACTGGGACAGGGGTTCAGCCCCAGCATTTT.

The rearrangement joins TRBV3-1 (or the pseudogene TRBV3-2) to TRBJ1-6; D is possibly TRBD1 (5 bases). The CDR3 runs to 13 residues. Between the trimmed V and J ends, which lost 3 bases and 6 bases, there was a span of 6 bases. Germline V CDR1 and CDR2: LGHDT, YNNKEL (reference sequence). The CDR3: CASSQGLNSPLHF. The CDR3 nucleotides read TGTGCCAGCAGCCAGGGACTTAATTCACCCCTCCACTTT.